The present T cell receptor beta chain was sequenced within a study of T cell responses to AZD1222 COVID-19 vaccine (dated by TCRdb to the early 2020s). At the level of the whole study: AZD1222 recipients with second doses at about 4 weeks or about 12 weeks were pooled, because spike-specific TCR depth and breadth did not differ between schedules. Trial participants were enrolled into age subgroups of 18-55, 56-69 and 70-plus years, which contained about 150, 27 and 61 TCR-sequenced participants, respectively. A total of under 250 trial participants underwent TCR sequencing, of whom under 220 had received two doses of AZD1222 and around 25 had received two doses of the MenACWY control vaccine.

The CDR3 regions of human TCRbeta chains were analyzed by immunosequencing. Regarding the original processing steps: TCRs in the repertoires were matched against a reference library of SARS-CoV-2-specific TCRs that had been generated with the MIRA antigen-specificity platform. Breadth was defined as the fraction of unique TCRs that were SARS-CoV-2-associated, and depth was defined as the fraction of total T cells that were SARS-CoV-2-associated. Using the MIRA data, every spike-specific TCR was mapped to the spike region that the TCR reacted to and assigned to either a CD4 or a CD8 class. Log10-transformed breadth and depth values were compared by one-way ANOVA with Sidak's multiple comparisons tests. This is the immuneACCESS table as TCRdb keeps it, with only in-frame sequences that have V and J called. A part of the clones is gone; compared with another copy, unresolved V genes explain less than half, and the rest is unexplained. V and J calls and clone size come straight from that table; D and trimming were deduced from the DNA. The sample data list 150,000 to 180,000 clones, and 88% of these were observed just once. The top ten clones comprise around 3.1% of the sample.

On this clone: Its antigen remains undetermined. No much larger clonotype is one base removed from it; base qualities were not supplied.

The time point label of this sample denotes: baseline before first vaccination. The vaccinee samples were drawn from two UK trials, COV001 and COV002, one of which was a single-blind randomized controlled phase 2/3 trial testing AZD1222 (ChAdOx1 nCoV-19) in healthy adults. Trial participant PBMC samples were collected at day 0 and day 28 after the second dose for TCRbeta chain sequencing. What the authors observed across the whole study: Vaccine-associated CD4 TCRs spanned the whole spike protein, with dominant responses in regions 160-218 and 743-854. No day 14 peak-response samples were available, so repertoires were characterized only after the peak T cell response. Reportedly, close to half of the unique spike-specific TCRs recognized epitopes lying outside the regions that are mutated in the B.1.351 and B.1.1.7 variants. In the small 56-69-year group, the increase in depth fell short of significance, most likely because of low power. Participants were mostly white British and included more females than males, and it was suggested by the authors that clonal diversity may have been underestimated. Only 5 to 7 AZD1222 recipients were SARS-CoV-2 seropositive at baseline, limiting conclusions about previously exposed vaccinees. Spike-specific TCR breadth and depth rose significantly after two AZD1222 doses compared with day 0 and with MenACWY recipients.

The germline V gene provides CDR1 SGHRS and CDR2 YFSETQ. For this chain, trimming is 0 bases at the V end and 7 bases at the J end, and the number of junction bases without a gene match is 6. Counted from cysteine to phenylalanine, this CDR3 has 15 amino acids. Left in the record is the CDR3 DNA by itself, 45 bases read in frame from the first base. The V and J genes are TRBV5-1 and TRBJ2-1; 8 junctional bases match TRBD2. This TCR was sampled from an adult in good health. The sample was peripheral blood, taken on day 0 of AZD1222 vaccination. The DNA sequence is TGCGCCAGCAGCTTGGATCCTAGCGGGCCAAATGAGCAGTTCTTC. Its translation reads: CASSLDPSGPNEQFF.